These 20 T cell receptor beta chains were sequenced from one sample in a study of blood T cell repertoires in COVID-19. TCRdb keeps only in-frame clones here, not all; method: immunoSEQ multiplex PCR. The sample shows 150,000 or so clones, approximately 83% of them seen only once. Sequencing input: peripheral blood. These receptors were taken from a man in his 60s with acute or convalescent COVID-19.

V is TRBV19 and J is TRBJ1-1; D remains ambiguous. V lost 5 bases, J lost 6 bases, and 16 bases lay in between. The CDR3 has 14 residues. CDR1 is LNHDA, CDR2 SQIVND, per germline (reference sequence). CDR3 nucleotide sequence: TGTGCCAGTAGTTTACGGACCGGAGGCCCTGAAGCTTTCTTT. Translated, it gives CASSLRTGGPEAFF.

This clone appeared a single time. This chain connects TRBV27 to TRBJ2-7; possibly TRBD1 for D (6 bases). Looked up from germline, CDR1 is MNHEY and CDR2 is SMNVEV (reference sequence). The CDR3 is 15 amino acids. The V end was cut by 5 bases, the J end by 3 bases, with 17 bases between. DNA of the CDR3: TGTGCCAGCAGTCCCAGGGGTCCTGTCGACTACGAGCAGTACTTC. Translated, it gives CASSPRGPVDYEQYF.

V gene TRBV30 combines with J gene TRBJ1-1, with D maybe TRBD1 (5 bases). The CDR3 has 13 residues. V was cut by 1 base and J by 3 bases, with 9 bases left in between. Germline V lookup: CDR1 GTSNPN, CDR2 SVGIG (reference sequence). This CDR3 is CAWSGGGHTEAFF. The CDR3 nucleotides read TGTGCCTGGAGTGGGGGGGGACACACTGAAGCTTTCTTT.

This clone occurred a few times. CDR3 nucleotides: TGCGCCAGCAGTGACGGACAGGGGGGCCAGCCCCAGCATTTT. Amino acid sequence: CASSDGQGGQPQHF. V is TRBV5-1 and J is TRBJ1-5; 10 bases are shared with TRBD1. V shed 5 bases and J 7 bases; nucleotides not matched to a gene: 6. Looked up from germline, CDR1 is SGHRS and CDR2 is YFSETQ. This CDR3 contains 14 residues. Full variable domain (rest looked up from reference TRBV5-1 and TRBJ1-5): KAGVTQTPRYLIKTRGQQVTLSCSPISGHRSVSWYQQTPGQGLQFLFEYFSETQRNKGNFPGRFSGRQFSNSRSEMNVSTLELGDSALYLCASSDGQGGQPQHFGDGTRLSIL.

The chain recombines TRBV6-5 with TRBJ2-7; D is perhaps TRBD2 (5 bases). Trimming removed 8 bases at V and 3 bases at J, with 11 bases between. This CDR3 spans 12 amino acids. Per the germline V gene, CDR1 is MNHEY and CDR2 is SVGAGI. The chain's CDR3 is CASRASSYEQYF. Written as DNA, the CDR3 is TGTGCCAGCCGGGCTAGCAGCTACGAGCAGTACTTC.

The V call is TRBV30, the J call TRBJ2-3; 11 nucleotides match TRBD1. Looked up from germline, CDR1 is GTSNPN and CDR2 is SVGIG (reference sequence). The CDR3 has 15 residues. The trim removed 3 bases at V and 3 bases at J, leaving 5 bases unmatched. This chain's CDR3 is CAWSGTGGGTDTQYF. As DNA, the CDR3 is TGTGCCTGGAGCGGGACAGGGGGGGGGACAGATACGCAGTATTTT.

The chain combines TRBV25-1 with TRBJ2-2, with 7 positions matching TRBD1. Germline values: CDR1 MGHDK, CDR2 SYGVNS. The CDR3 contains 14 residues. V lost 8 bases and J lost 0; bases outside the gene matches: 3. In nucleotides, the CDR3 is TGTGCCAGCGGGACAGTCGCGAACACCGGGGAGCTGTTTTTT. Translating it yields CASGTVANTGELFF.

The chain combines TRBV28 with TRBJ1-1; D is perhaps TRBD1 (5 bases). The CDR3 sequence is 14 residues long. In germline, CDR1 is MDHEN, CDR2 SYDVKM. Deletions cut 8 bases from V and 4 bases from J, with 17 bases between. CDR3 in amino acids: CASGRGGMSTEAFF. The DNA for the CDR3 is TGTGCCAGCGGTAGGGGAGGGATGAGCACTGAAGCTTTCTTT.

J is TRBJ1-2 and V is TRBV28; D is unclear. The length of the CDR3 is 14 residues. The germline V and J ends were trimmed by 3 bases and 0 bases, with 8 bases remaining between them. CDR1 is MDHEN, CDR2 SYDVKM, per germline. CDR3 in DNA: TGTGCCAGCAGTTTGGAGGCTGCTAACTATGGCTACACCTTC. It is translated as CASSLEAANYGYTF.

The J gene is TRBJ1-2, the V gene TRBV6-5; TRBD1 agrees at 10 bases. V was clipped by 6 bases and J by 8 bases; unmatched bases: 6. Germline V CDR1 and CDR2: MNHEY, SVGAGI. The CDR3 totals 13 residues. The chain's CDR3 is CASSLDRGRGYTF. The DNA for the CDR3 is TGTGCCAGCAGCCTGGACAGGGGGAGAGGCTACACCTTC.

This chain links TRBV28 with TRBJ2-7; 8 bases map to TRBD1. The CDR3 length is 14 residues. Germline V lookup: CDR1 MDHEN, CDR2 SYDVKM. Losses at the gene ends were 6 bases for V and 5 bases for J; bases not matched to a gene: 9. The CDR3 reads CASRGQGRGDEQYF. In DNA, the CDR3 is TGTGCCAGCAGAGGACAGGGACGAGGGGACGAGCAGTACTTC.

This chain uses TRBV5-1 with TRBJ1-4; 8 nucleotides agree with TRBD1. Germline V gives CDR1 SGHRS, CDR2 YFSETQ. With V trimmed by 4 bases and J by 0 bases, 5 bases remained unmatched. The CDR3 extends over 16 amino acids. CDR3 sequence reads: CASSGQGASTNEKLFF. The DNA for the CDR3 is TGCGCCAGCAGCGGCCAGGGGGCCTCAACTAATGAAAAACTGTTTTTT.

The chain combines TRBV24-1 with TRBJ2-7, with 7 bases aligning to TRBD2. V lost 6 bases to trimming and J lost 6 bases; unmatched junction nucleotides: 10. CDR3 length equals 14 residues. The V gene's germline CDR1 is KGHDR and CDR2 SFDVKD. The chain's CDR3 is CATSPGGPLREQYF. The CDR3 region has the DNA TGTGCCACCAGTCCGGGGGGTCCCCTACGCGAGCAGTACTTC.

This chain joins TRBV14 and TRBJ1-1; maybe TRBD1 (6 bases). Germline values: CDR1 SGHDN, CDR2 FVKESK. The germline V and J ends were trimmed by 4 bases and 4 bases, with 16 bases remaining between them. CDR3 length equals 15 residues. In DNA, the CDR3 is TGTGCCAGCAGCCCTTTTGTCAGGGGTAGCACTGAAGCTTTCTTT. Translation: CASSPFVRGSTEAFF.

V and J are TRBV12-3 or TRBV12-4 and TRBJ1-1; D is unclear. The CDR3 length is 13 residues. Trimming removed 10 bases from V and 1 base from J, with 13 bases in between. The CDR3, as DNA: TGTGCCACCCAGAGGGAGTCGAACACTGAAGCTTTCTTT. Translation gives CATQRESNTEAFF.

This chain links TRBV30 with TRBJ1-5; D is possibly TRBD1 (5 bases). With 5 bases removed from V and 2 bases from J, the gap between germline ends came to 13 bases. This CDR3 comprises 14 residues. From germline, CDR1 is GTSNPN and CDR2 SVGIG (reference sequence). The chain's CDR3 is CAWGPSGGNQPQHF. The CDR3 DNA sequence: TGTGCCTGGGGCCCATCGGGGGGCAATCAGCCCCAGCATTTT.

The rearrangement uses TRBV6-2 or TRBV6-3 and TRBJ2-7; TRBD2 is a possible D gene (7 bases). Germline V gene data show CDR1 as MNHEY and CDR2 as SVGEGT. The CDR3 sequence is 15 residues long. Deletions cut 6 bases from V and 3 bases from J, with 18 bases between. The CDR3 coding sequence is TGTGCCAGCAGCACCCGCCGGGGAGGGGGCTACGAGCAGTACTTC. Protein product: CASSTRRGGGYEQYF.

The gene calls are TRBV29-1 and TRBJ1-1, with TRBD1 matching over 8 bases. V lost 7 bases to trimming and J lost 8 bases; unmatched junction nucleotides: 3. In germline, CDR1 is SQVTM, CDR2 ANQGSEA. This CDR3 has 10 residues. CDR3 sequence reads: CSAGQGEAFF. The DNA for the CDR3 is TGCAGCGCCGGACAGGGCGAAGCTTTCTTT.

This chain links TRBV28 with TRBJ1-3; unclear D gene. The germline gives CDR1 MDHEN, CDR2 SYDVKM. This CDR3 is 13 amino acids long. V lost 4 bases to trimming and J lost 1 base, with 5 bases between them. The CDR3 reads CASSYLSGNTIYF. The CDR3 DNA reads TGTGCCAGCAGTTACCTATCTGGAAACACCATATATTTT.

The chain is built from TRBV27 and TRBJ1-2; D might be TRBD1 (5 bases). The V and J ends lost 3 bases and 4 bases respectively, with 6 bases between them. Germline lookup yields CDR1 MNHEY and CDR2 SMNVEV (reference sequence). CDR3 length: 12 amino acids. The CDR3 is CASSLQGYGYTF. CDR3 nucleotides: TGTGCCAGCAGTTTGCAGGGCTATGGCTACACCTTC.